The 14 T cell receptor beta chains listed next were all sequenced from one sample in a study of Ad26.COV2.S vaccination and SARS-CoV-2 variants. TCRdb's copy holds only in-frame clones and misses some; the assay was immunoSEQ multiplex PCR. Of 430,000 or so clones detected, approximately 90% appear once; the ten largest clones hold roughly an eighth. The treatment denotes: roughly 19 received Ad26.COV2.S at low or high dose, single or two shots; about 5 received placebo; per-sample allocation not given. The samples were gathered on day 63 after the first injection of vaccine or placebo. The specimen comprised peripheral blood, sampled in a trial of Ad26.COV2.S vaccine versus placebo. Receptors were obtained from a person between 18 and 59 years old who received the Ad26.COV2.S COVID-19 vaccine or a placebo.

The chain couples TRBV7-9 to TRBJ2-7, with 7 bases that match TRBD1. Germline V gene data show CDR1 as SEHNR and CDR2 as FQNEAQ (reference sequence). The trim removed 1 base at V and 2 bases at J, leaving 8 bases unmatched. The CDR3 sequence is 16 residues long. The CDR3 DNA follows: TGTGCCAGCAGCTTAGTTCCCGTGGGACAGACCTACGAGCAGTACTTC. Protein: CASSLVPVGQTYEQYF.

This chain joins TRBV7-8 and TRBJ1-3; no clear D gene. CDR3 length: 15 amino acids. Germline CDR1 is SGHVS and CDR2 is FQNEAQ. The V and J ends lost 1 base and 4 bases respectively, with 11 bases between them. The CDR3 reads CASSLDRDTGNTIYF. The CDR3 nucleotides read TGTGCCAGCAGCTTAGATAGAGACACCGGAAACACCATATATTTT. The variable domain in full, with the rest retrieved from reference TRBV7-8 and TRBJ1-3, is GAGVSQSPRYKVAKRGQDVALRCDPISGHVSLFWYQQALGQGPEFLTYFQNEAQLDKSGLPSDRFFAERPEGSVSTLKIQRTQQEDSAVYLCASSLDRDTGNTIYFGEGSWLTVV.

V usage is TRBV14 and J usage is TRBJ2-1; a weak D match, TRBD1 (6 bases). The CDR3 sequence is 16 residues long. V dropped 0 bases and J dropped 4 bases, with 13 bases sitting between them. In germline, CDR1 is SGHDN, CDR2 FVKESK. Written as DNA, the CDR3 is TGTGCCAGCAGCCAAGACGGGTGGACAGTTTACAATGAGCAGTTCTTC. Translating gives CASSQDGWTVYNEQFF.

DNA of the CDR3: TGTGCCAGCTCACCAGCGGCTAGCCAGACCGGGGAGCTGTTTTTT. It translates to CASSPAASQTGELFF. The chain links TRBV18 to TRBJ2-2; TRBD2 is a possible D gene (5 bases). Germline lookup yields CDR1 KGHSH and CDR2 LQKENI. Trimming stripped 2 bases from V and 5 bases from J, with 12 bases between. CDR3 size: 15 residues.

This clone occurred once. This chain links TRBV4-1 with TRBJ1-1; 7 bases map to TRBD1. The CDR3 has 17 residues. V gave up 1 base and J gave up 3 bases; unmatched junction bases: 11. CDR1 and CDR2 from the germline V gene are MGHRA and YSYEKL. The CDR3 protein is CASSQGGTEGRYTEAFF. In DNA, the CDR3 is TGCGCCAGCAGCCAAGGAGGGACAGAGGGGAGGTACACTGAAGCTTTCTTT.

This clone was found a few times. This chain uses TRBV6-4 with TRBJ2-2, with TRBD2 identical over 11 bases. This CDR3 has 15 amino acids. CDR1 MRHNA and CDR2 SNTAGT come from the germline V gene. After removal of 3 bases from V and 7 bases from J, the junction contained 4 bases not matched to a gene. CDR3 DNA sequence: TGTGCCAGCAGTGAACTAGCGGGAGCCGGCGGGGAGCTGTTTTTT. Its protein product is CASSELAGAGGELFF.

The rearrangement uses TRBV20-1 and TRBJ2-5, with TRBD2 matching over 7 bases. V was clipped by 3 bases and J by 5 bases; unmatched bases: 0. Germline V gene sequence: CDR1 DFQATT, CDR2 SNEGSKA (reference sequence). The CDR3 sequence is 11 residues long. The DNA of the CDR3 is TGCAGTGCTAGGCGGGAGGAGACCCAGTACTTC. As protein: CSARREETQYF.

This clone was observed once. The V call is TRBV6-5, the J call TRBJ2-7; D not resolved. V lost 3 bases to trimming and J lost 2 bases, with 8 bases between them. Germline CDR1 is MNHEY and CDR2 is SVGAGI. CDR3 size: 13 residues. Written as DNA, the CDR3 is TGTGCCAGCAGTTATTACCAGACCTACGAGCAGTACTTC. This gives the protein CASSYYQTYEQYF.

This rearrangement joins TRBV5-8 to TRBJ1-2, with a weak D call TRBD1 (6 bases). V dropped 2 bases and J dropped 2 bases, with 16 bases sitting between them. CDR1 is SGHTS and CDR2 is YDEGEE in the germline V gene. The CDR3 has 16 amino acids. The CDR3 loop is CASSLGQGTTNYGYTF. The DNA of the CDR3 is TGTGCCAGCAGCTTAGGGCAGGGGACTACCAACTATGGCTACACCTTC.

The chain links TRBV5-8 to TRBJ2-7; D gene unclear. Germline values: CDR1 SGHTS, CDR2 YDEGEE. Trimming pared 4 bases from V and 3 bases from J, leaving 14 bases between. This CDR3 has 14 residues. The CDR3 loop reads CASSPNDRVYEQYF. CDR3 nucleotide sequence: TGTGCCAGCAGCCCTAATGACCGGGTCTACGAGCAGTACTTC. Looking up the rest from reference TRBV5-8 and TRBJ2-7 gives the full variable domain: EAGVTQSPTHLIKTRGQQATLRCSPISGHTSVYWYQQALGLGLQFLLWYDEGEERNRGNFPPRFSGRQFPNYSSELNVNALELEDSALYLCASSPNDRVYEQYFGPGTRLTVT.

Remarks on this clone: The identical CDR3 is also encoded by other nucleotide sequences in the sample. The DNA for the CDR3 is TGTGCCAGCAGCCCAACTCTCTACGAGCAGTACTTC. Protein: CASSPTLYEQYF. The chain is built from TRBV11-2 and TRBJ2-7; D uncertain. The germline gives CDR1 SGHAT, CDR2 FQNNGV. The CDR3 totals 12 residues. Trimming removed 5 bases at V and 3 bases at J, with 8 bases between.

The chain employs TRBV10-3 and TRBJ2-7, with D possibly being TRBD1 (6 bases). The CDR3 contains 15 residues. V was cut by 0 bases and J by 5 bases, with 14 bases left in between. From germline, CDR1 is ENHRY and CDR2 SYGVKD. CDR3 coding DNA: TGTGCCATCAGTGAGTCAACAGGGCCCCTGGACGAGCAGTACTTC. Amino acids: CAISESTGPLDEQYF.

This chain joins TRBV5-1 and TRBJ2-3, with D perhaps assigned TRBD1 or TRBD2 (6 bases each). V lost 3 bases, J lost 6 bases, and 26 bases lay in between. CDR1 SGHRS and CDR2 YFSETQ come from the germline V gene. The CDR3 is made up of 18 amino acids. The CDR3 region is CASSSSGAWRATSDTQYF. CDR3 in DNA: TGCGCCAGCAGCTCCTCGGGGGCATGGCGGGCGACGTCTGATACGCAGTATTTT. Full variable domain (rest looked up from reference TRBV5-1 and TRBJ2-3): KAGVTQTPRYLIKTRGQQVTLSCSPISGHRSVSWYQQTPGQGLQFLFEYFSETQRNKGNFPGRFSGRQFSNSRSEMNVSTLELGDSALYLCASSSSGAWRATSDTQYFGPGTRLTVL.

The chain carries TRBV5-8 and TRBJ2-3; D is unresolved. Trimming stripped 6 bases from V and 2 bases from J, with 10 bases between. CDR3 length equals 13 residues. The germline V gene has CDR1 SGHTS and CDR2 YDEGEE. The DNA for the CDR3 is TGTGCCAGCACCTCAACGTTCACAGATACGCAGTATTTT. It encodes CASTSTFTDTQYF.